This note documents a single TCR beta chain sequence. CDR1 is MNHEY and CDR2 is SVGAGI in the germline V gene. This CDR3 is built from 15 residues. V was cut by 0 bases and J by 11 bases, with 19 bases left in between. Assay: immunoSEQ multiplex PCR; the TCRdb copy retains only in-frame clones and omits some. Of around 110,000 clones listed, over 75% are singletons. The data derive from a study of control samples from healthy donors and cancer patients. The specimen was PBMCs. The V gene is TRBV6-5, the J gene TRBJ1-1, with D perhaps TRBD1 (5 bases). The sequence came from a woman in her fifties or sixties with colorectal cancer. This CDR3 is CASSYSGRALKNAFF. The CDR3 DNA reads as TGTGCCAGCAGTTACTCGGGCAGGGCCTTGAAAAACGCTTTCTTT.